This section outlines one T cell receptor beta chain sequence together with its context. Its antigen is unidentified. These data belong to a study of OX40 agonist ivuxolimab in advanced cancers. Study results and caveats: The CD4+ and CD8+ T cells in the blood had expanded clonally by week 6 at 0.1 to 3.0 mg/kg.

Sequencing used immunoSEQ multiplex PCR; TCRdb keeps in-frame clones, though not all of them. The table lists about 48,000 clones, roughly 91% of them singletons. The TCR comes from an adult with an advanced solid tumor such as melanoma, head and neck, liver or kidney cancer. This sample comprised CD4+ or CD8+ T cells sorted from blood, obtained in a trial of the OX40 agonist ivuxolimab.

In nucleotides, the CDR3 is TGTGCCAGCAGAACGGGGGGGGAACAAGAGACCCAGTACTTC. Translation gives CASRTGGEQETQYF. V usage is TRBV6-6 and J usage is TRBJ2-5; 8 bases line up with TRBD2. This CDR3 has 14 residues. V gave up 6 bases and J gave up 2 bases; unmatched junction bases: 5. Germline values: CDR1 MNHNY, CDR2 SVGAGI (reference sequence).